This T cell receptor (beta chain) is from a study of OX40 agonist ivuxolimab in advanced cancers. Regarding the research as a whole: Ivuxolimab was an agonistic, fully human IgG2 monoclonal antibody directed against OX40 (CD134), a costimulatory receptor. Intravenous ivuxolimab was administered to patients every 2 weeks at six dose levels: 0.01, 0.1, 0.3, 1.5, 3 and 10 mg/kg. Among the roughly 50 dose-escalation patients, about 20 had hepatocellular carcinoma, approximately 15 melanoma, 9 renal cell carcinoma and 9 head and neck cancer. A male proportion of around 83% and a mean age of about 60 years, ranging from 23 to 79, were recorded for the dose-escalation cohort. Patients were allowed to have had prior anti-PD-1, anti-PD-L1 or anti-CTLA-4 therapy, and 40% of the dose-escalation patients had previously received checkpoint inhibitors. Partial responses were achieved by three dose-escalation patients, of whom one had hepatocellular carcinoma and two had cutaneous melanoma. The purpose of peripheral TCRbeta sequencing was to test whether ivuxolimab changed TCR sequence diversity and led to clonal T-cell expansion. The paper describes the monotherapy dose-escalation part (N ≈ 49 patients) of the phase I trial of ivuxolimab. Points the paper makes about the study in general: In the 0.1-3.0 mg/kg groups, partial responders were among the patients with the lowest normalized peripheral clonal expansion, particularly in CD8+ T cells. After ivuxolimab, more expanded clones were found on average in CD8+ T cells than in CD4+ T cells. Low levels of normalized T-cell clonal expansion were also seen in some nonresponding patients. Clonal expansion of both CD4+ and CD8+ blood T cells was observed from baseline to week 6 at doses 0.1 to 3.0 mg/kg. The antigen specificity of the peripheral T cells that underwent clonal expansion was not determined.

Patients with a history of autoimmune disease or receiving systemic immunosuppression were excluded from the trial. In every dose cohort, peripheral blood was drawn for TCR sequencing at baseline, cycle 4 day 1, and cycle 7 day 1. Samples came from an open-label, multicenter, first-in-human phase I dose-escalation trial of ivuxolimab. Adults with locally advanced or metastatic melanoma, renal cell carcinoma, hepatocellular carcinoma or head and neck squamous cell carcinoma were enrolled in the trial. Before TCR sequencing, CD4+ and CD8+ T cells were separately sorted from peripheral blood. Comment on this clone: Which antigen it targets is not known. No much larger clone exists at a distance of one base, and base qualities are not known.

Including cysteine and phenylalanine, the CDR3 has 16 amino acids. Only CDR3 DNA is held: 48 bases, read in frame from base 1. CDR1 and CDR2, looked up from the germline V gene, are MNHEY and SVGAGI. V is reduced by 4 bases and J by 2 bases, leaving a spacing of 17 bases between them. Genomic DNA was extracted from sorted cells for sequencing of the TCRbeta CDR3 region. TCRbeta CDR3 regions were sequenced using the immunoSEQ Assay. In TCRdb, the immuneACCESS table is reduced to in-frame sequences with V and J assigned. These tables do not hold every clone; where another copy was compared, an unresolved V gene accounts for under half, and the others remain unexplained. In this sample the table shows about 66,000 clones, 80% to 85% of which occur a single time. The ten largest clones capture nearly 4.5% of the sample.

The receptor chain draws on TRBV6-5 and TRBJ1-1; the D region possibly corresponds to TRBD1 (6 bases align). The sequences come from CD4+ or CD8+ T cells sorted from blood, collected in a trial of the OX40 agonist ivuxolimab. The receptor was derived from an adult with an advanced solid tumor such as melanoma, head and neck, liver or kidney cancer. The sequenced DNA: TGTGCCAGCAGTTCCCGGTCCCTACAGGGAAACACTGAAGCTTTCTTT. Its coded protein is CASSSRSLQGNTEAFF.